This TCR beta chain was captured in a study of CD8 T cells in Susac syndrome. Random hexamers served to reverse transcribe roughly 0.5 to 1 ug RNA. TCRdb reprocessed the immunoSEQ multiplex PCR reads with MiXCR, giving one entry per CDR3 protein. The data hold roughly 190,000 distinct CDR3 sequences, with nearly 97% observed a single time. The CDR3 contains 12 residues. The V and J ends lost 4 bases and 13 bases respectively, with 14 bases between them. Germline CDR1 and CDR2: MNHEY and SMNVEV (reference sequence). The sample consisted of CD4+ T cells from PBMCs. The rearrangement joins TRBV27 to TRBJ2-1; D tentatively reads TRBD1 or TRBD2 (5 bases each). The sequence derives from a human donor with Susac syndrome. CDR3 region: CASSWDHSVQFF. CDR3 nucleotide sequence: TGTGCCAGCAGTTGGGACCATAGCGTACAGTTCTTC.